The rows below give T cell receptor beta chains drawn from one sample of a study of beta chain features in type 1 diabetes. The data were produced by immunoSEQ multiplex PCR, yet TCRdb's version contains in-frame clones alone and is incomplete. The sample has 200,000 to 300,000 clones, over 65% seen once. Sample: naive CD4+ T cells from blood. The origin of the receptors is a man younger than 40 in good health. CDR3s include the opening cysteine and the closing phenylalanine or tryptophan. A D gene is named only where the DNA matches it firmly. Expanded clones are given a class, and other clones once, few, many or no size at all.

TRBJ1-3 NA TRBV9 NA TGTGCCAGCAGCGTGGGGTATTCCGGAAACACCATATATTTT CASSVGYSGNTIYF
TRBJ2-5 NA TRBV4-1 NA TGCGCCAGCAGCCAGAACCCATCGGCGGGGGCTCAAGAGACCCAGTACTTC CASSQNPSAGAQETQYF
TRBJ2-3 TRBD2 TRBV29-1 NA TGCAGCGTTGGCCCCGGGGGGAGAGATACGCAGTATTTT CSVGPGGRDTQYF
TRBJ2-3 NA TRBV7-9 NA TGTGCCAGCAGCTTAACGGGGGCAGATACGCAGTATTTT CASSLTGADTQYF
TRBJ2-1 NA TRBV9 NA TGTGCCAGCAGCATCGGGACCTTCTACAATGAGCAGTTCTTC CASSIGTFYNEQFF
TRBJ1-5 NA TRBV29-1 NA TGCAGCGTGGGGTCGGGGAAGCCCCAGCATTTT CSVGSGKPQHF
TRBJ1-6 NA TRBV2 NA TGTGCCACCCGGGGCCTTTGGCCACCCCTCCACTTT CATRGLWPPLHF
TRBJ1-3 NA TRBV9 NA TGTGCCAGCAGCGTAGGAGGGAGCTCTGGAAACACCATATATTTT CASSVGGSSGNTIYF
TRBJ2-1 NA TRBV20-1 NA TGCAGTGCTCGGGACATGGATGAGCAGTTCTTC CSARDMDEQFF
TRBJ2-2 NA TRBV29-1 few TGCAGCGTGCGGAGGGAGCTGAACACCGGGGAGCTGTTTTTT CSVRRELNTGELFF
TRBJ2-3 NA TRBV18 NA TGTGCCAGCTCACCACCGCAGCCGGGAGTCACAGATACGCAGTATTTT CASSPPQPGVTDTQYF
TRBJ1-3 TRBD1 TRBV25-1 NA TGTGCCAGCAGTGAAGACAGGGACTCTGGAAACACCATATATTTT CASSEDRDSGNTIYF
TRBJ2-7 NA TRBV29-1 NA TGCAGCGTTGTGTGGGGGTTCGAGCAGTACTTC CSVVWGFEQYF
TRBJ2-3 NA TRBV9 NA TGTGCCAGCAGCGCCGAGATTAGCACAGATACGCAGTATTTT CASSAEISTDTQYF
TRBJ2-5 NA TRBV19 NA TGTGCCAGTAGTACTGAGGGCGCGAAGACCCAGTACTTC CASSTEGAKTQYF
TRBJ2-5 TRBD2 TRBV11-2 NA TGTGCCAGCAGCTTTAGGGGGTACAGCGGGAGCCAGGAGACCCAGTACTTC CASSFRGYSGSQETQYF
TRBJ2-5 NA TRBV5-1 few TGCGCCAGCAGCGTCGAAGACGGAGGAGAGACCCAGTACTTC CASSVEDGGETQYF
TRBJ2-1 TRBD1 TRBV5-4 NA TGTGCCAGCAGCTCAGGGGGCAGGTATAGCTCCTACAATGAGCAGTTCTTC CASSSGGRYSSYNEQFF
TRBJ2-7 TRBD2 TRBV7-2 NA TGTGCCAGCACCAAGACTAGCGGTGCTTACGAGCAGTACTTC CASTKTSGAYEQYF
TRBJ2-7 TRBD1 TRBV29-1 NA TGCAGCGTCAGGACAGGGGGCAATAGTGAGCAGTACTTC CSVRTGGNSEQYF
TRBJ1-1 NA TRBV19 NA TGTGCCAGTAGTGAATGGAGGAACACTGAAGCTTTCTTT CASSEWRNTEAFF
TRBJ1-2 NA TRBV30 few TGTGCCGGGACCACGCCGGAAAACTATGGCTACACCTTC CAGTTPENYGYTF